A few counts support the clone carrying this T cell receptor (beta chain). The antigen remains unidentified. This CDR3 contains 17 residues. Trimming removed 4 bases from V and 4 bases from J, with 22 bases in between. CDR1 is MGHRA, CDR2 YSYEKL, per germline. This sample is part of a study of identical twins. Notes on the study in general: While abundant cord blood beta clonotypes carried fewer insertions, memory repertoires showed no such pattern. Among monozygotic twins, out-of-frame TCR alpha sharing exceeded what models predicted.

Unique molecular identifiers were present on the cDNA, and a universal primer site came from template switching. Using its own MiXCR run on the 5' RACE reads, TCRdb lists one record per CDR3 protein. The data hold 1.5 million to 2 million distinct CDR3 sequences, with roughly a third observed a single time. The sequence came from a newborn girl in good health. The specimen sequenced was cord blood. The chain employs TRBV4-1 and TRBJ2-5, with D possibly TRBD2 on 7 matching bases. CDR3 protein: CASSLLPIRGGGETQYF. CDR3 DNA sequence: TGCGCCAGCAGCCTTCTACCCATCAGGGGAGGGGGAGAGACCCAGTACTTC.